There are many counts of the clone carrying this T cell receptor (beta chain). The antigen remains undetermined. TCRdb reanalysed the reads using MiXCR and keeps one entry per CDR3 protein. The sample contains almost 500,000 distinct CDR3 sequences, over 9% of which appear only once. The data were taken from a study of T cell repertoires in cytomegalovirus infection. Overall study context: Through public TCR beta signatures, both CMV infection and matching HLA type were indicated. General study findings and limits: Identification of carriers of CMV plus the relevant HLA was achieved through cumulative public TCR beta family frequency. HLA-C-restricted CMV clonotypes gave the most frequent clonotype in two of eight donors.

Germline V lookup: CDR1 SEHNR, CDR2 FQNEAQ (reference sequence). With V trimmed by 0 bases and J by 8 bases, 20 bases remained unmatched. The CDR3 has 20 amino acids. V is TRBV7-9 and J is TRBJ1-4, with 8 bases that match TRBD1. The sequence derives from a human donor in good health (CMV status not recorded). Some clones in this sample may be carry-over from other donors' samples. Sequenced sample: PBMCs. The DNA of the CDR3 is TGTGCCAGCAGCTTAGCCTCCAGGTCCGGACTAACAGGGGGAGGAGAAAAACTGTTTTTT. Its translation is CASSLASRSGLTGGGEKLFF.